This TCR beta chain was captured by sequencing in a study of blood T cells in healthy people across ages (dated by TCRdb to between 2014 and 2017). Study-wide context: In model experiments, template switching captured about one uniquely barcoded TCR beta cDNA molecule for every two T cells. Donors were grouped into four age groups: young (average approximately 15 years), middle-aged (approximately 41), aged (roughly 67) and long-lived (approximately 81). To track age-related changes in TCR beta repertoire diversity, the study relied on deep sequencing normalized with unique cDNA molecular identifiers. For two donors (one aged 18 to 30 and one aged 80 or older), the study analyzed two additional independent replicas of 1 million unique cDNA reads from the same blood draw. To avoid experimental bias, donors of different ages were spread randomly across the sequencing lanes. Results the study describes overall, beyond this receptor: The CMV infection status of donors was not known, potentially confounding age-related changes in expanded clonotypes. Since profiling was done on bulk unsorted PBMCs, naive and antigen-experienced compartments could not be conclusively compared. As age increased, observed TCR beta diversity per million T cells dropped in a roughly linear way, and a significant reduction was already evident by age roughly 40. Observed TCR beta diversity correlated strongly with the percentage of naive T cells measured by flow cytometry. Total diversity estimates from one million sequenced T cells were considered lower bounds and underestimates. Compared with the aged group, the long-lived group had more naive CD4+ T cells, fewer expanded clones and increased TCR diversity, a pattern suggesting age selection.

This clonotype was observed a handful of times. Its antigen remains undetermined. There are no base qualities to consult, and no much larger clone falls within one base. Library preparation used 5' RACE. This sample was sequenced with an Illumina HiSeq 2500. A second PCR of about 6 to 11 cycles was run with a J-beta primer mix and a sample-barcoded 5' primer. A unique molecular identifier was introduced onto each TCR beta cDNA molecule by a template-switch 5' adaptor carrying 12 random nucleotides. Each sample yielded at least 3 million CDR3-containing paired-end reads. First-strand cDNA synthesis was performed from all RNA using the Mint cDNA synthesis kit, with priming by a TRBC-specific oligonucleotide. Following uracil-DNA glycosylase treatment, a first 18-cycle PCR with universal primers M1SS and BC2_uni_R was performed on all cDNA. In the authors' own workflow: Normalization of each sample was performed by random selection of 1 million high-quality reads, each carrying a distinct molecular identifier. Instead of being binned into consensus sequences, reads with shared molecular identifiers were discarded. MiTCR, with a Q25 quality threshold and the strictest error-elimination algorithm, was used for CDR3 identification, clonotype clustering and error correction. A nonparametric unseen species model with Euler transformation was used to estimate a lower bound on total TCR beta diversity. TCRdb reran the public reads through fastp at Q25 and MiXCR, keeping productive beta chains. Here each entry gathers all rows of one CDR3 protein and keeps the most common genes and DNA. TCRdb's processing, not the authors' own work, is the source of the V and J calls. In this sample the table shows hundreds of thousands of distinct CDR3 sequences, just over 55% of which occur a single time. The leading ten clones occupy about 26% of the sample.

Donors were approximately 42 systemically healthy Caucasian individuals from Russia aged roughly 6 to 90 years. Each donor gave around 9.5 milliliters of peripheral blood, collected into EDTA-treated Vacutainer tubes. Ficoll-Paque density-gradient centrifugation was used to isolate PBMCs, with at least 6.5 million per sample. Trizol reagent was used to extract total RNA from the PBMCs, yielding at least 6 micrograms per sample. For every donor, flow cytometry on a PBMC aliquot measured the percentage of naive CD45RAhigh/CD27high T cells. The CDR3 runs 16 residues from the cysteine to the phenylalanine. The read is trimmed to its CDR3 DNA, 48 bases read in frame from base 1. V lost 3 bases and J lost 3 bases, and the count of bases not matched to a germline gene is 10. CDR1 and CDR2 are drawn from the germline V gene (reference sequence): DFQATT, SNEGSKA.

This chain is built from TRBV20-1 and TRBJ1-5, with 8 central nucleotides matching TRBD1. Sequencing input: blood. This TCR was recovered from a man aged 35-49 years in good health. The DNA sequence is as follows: TGCAGTGCTAGTGTCGGACAGGGTGGGGACAATCAGCCCCAGCATTTT. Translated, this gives CSASVGQGGDNQPQHF.